This TCR beta chain was profiled in a study of CD8+ T cells in alopecia areata (dated by TCRdb to 2016 to 2019). Background on the whole study: The treated patients took part in an open-label pilot trial in which moderate-to-severe alopecia areata was treated with oral tofacitinib at 5 to 10 mg twice daily. Patients received tofacitinib for 6 to 18 months and were then followed off drug for 6 months to check for delayed response and recurrence. High-throughput TCRbeta sequencing was used to examine T cell clonal expansion in alopecia areata in both the C3H/HeJ mouse model and human patients. Scalp tissue and sorted CD4+ and CD8+ peripheral blood T cells from patchy and totalis/universalis alopecia areata patients and from healthy controls were covered by human TCRbeta sequencing. Patients on tofacitinib were biopsied at baseline and after 4 and 24 weeks of treatment, and several of the patients also had a later scalp biopsy. Scalp clonality was compared among normal scalp (n=4), patchy alopecia areata scalp (n=8), and alopecia totalis/universalis scalp (n=8). The RNA source kit depended on sample type: the PAXgene miRNA kit for fixed scalp, the miRNeasy kit for PBMCs, and the RNeasy kit for mouse skin. immunoSEQ multiplex PCR using 35 Vbeta forward primers and 13 Jbeta reverse primers was used to amplify TCRbeta CDR3 regions. What the study reported, not specific to this receptor: TCR sequences shared between patients were less clear than in mice, possibly partly because of HLA diversity in the patient population. Unlike mouse skin, where gammadelta T cells dominate, normal human skin contains resident alphabeta T cells that get sequenced too, which complicates analysis of the scalp TCR repertoire. Higher clonality and more expanded CD8+ clones were observed in lesional scalp than in normal scalp, particularly in alopecia totalis/universalis, a finding suggestive of antigenic drive.

The library was prepared using the immunoSEQ multiplex PCR assay. RNA was extracted from all samples and reverse transcribed into cDNA as template for TCR sequencing. First-strand cDNA was synthesized with SuperScript III using a 2:1 mix of oligo-dT and random hexamers. A synthetic immune receptor repertoire was used to assess amplification bias, and residual bias was removed computationally. The authors' analysis ran thus. After raw reads were preprocessed to remove errors, the CDR3 was defined following IMGT conventions as running from the conserved cysteine to phenylalanine. Clonality was calculated as 1 minus Shannon entropy normalized by log2 of the number of productive unique TCRs. Whether scalp clones were CD4 or CD8 was inferred by matching scalp TCRbeta sequences against CD4 and CD8 repertoires sorted from blood. Here the immuneACCESS table is served through TCRdb, limited to in-frame sequences with V and J called. Missing clones are a known gap in these copies; in checked studies unresolved V genes cover under half, and the rest lacks a known reason. The V and J calls and clone size come from that table; D and trimming were worked out from the DNA. In all, the sample holds about 180,000 clones, and about 66% of those were seen once. Of the sample, more than 9.5% falls within the top ten clones.

Regarding this clone: What this receptor recognizes is not known. One end of the junction is discordant with germline, which a read error may explain.

The time point label, as the study defines it: baseline before oral tofacitinib. Peripheral blood and lesional scalp punch biopsies were obtained from patients with alopecia areata. After PBMCs were isolated by density centrifugation and stained for CD3, CD4 and CD8, a FACSAria was used to sort CD4+ and CD8+ T cells. The clonotype originates from a human donor with alopecia areata. The sequencing used CD8+ T cells sorted from blood, collected at week 0.

Read as DNA, the sequence is TGTGCCAGCACTGAACAGGGTCTTGAGCAGTTCTTC. Its protein is CASTEQGLEQFF. The rearrangement combines TRBV2 with TRBJ2-1; tentative D gene TRBD1, with 6 bases matching. Inclusive of the bounding cysteine and phenylalanine, the CDR3 is 12 residues long. Just CDR3 DNA is preserved here, 36 bases in frame from base 1. The germline V gene provides CDR1 SNHLY and CDR2 FYNNEI.